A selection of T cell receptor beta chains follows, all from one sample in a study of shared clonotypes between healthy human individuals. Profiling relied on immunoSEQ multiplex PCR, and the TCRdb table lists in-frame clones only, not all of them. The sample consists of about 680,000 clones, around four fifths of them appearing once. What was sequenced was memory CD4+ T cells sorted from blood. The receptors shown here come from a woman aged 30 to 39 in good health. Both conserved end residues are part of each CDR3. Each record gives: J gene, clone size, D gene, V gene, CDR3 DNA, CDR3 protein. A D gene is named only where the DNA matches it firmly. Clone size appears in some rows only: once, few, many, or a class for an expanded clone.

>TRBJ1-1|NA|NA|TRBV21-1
TGTGCCAGCGGATCAAGGCGGGGGGCTTTCTTT
CASGSRRGAFF
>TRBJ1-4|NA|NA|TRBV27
TGTGCCAGCAGCCGGGGCCCTACCGATGAAAAACTGTTTTTT
CASSRGPTDEKLFF
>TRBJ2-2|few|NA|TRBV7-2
TGTGCCAGCAGCTTTTACACCGGGGAGCTGTTTTTT
CASSFYTGELFF
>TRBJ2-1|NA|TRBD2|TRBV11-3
TGTGCCAGCAGCCTTACTAGCGGGGGGCTGAATGAGCAGTTCTTC
CASSLTSGGLNEQFF
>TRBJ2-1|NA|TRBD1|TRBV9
TGTGCCAGCAGCGTTGGACAGGGGGCCTCTTGGGAGCAGTTCTTC
CASSVGQGASWEQFF
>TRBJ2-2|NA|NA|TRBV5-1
TGCGCCAGCAGCTTGGAGGGCTCGAACGGGGAGCTGTTTTTT
CASSLEGSNGELFF
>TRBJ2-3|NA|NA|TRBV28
TGTGCCAGCAGTTTAGGGCTACGCACAGATACGCAGTATTTT
CASSLGLRTDTQYF
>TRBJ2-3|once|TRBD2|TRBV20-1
TGCAGGCTGCTAGGCGGGAGTACGCAGTATTTT
CRLLGGSTQYF
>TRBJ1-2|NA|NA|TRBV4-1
TGCGCCAGCAGCCCCCCTGCCAGGGTAGGCTATGGCTACACCTTC
CASSPPARVGYGYTF
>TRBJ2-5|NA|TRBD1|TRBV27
TGTGCCAGCAGAATCACAGGGGGAGAGACCCAGTACTTC
CASRITGGETQYF
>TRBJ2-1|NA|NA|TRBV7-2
TGTGCCAGCAGCTCCCAACCCTACAATGAGCAGTTCTTC
CASSSQPYNEQFF
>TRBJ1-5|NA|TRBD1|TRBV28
TGTGCCAGCAGTTGGGGGACAGGGGACTATGATAGCAATCAGCCCCAGCATTTT
CASSWGTGDYDSNQPQHF
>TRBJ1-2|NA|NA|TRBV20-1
TGCAGTGCTTCCCCGGGCTATGGCTACACCTTC
CSASPGYGYTF
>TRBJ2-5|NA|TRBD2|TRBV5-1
TGCGCCAGCAGCCTGACTGCGGGAGGGCGCCAAGAGACCCAGTACTTC
CASSLTAGGRQETQYF
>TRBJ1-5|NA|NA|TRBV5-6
TGTGCCAGCAGCTCCTGGGGGGGAGCGGGGCAGCCCCAGCATTTT
CASSSWGGAGQPQHF
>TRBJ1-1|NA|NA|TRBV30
TGTGCCTGGAGTGTACAGCTTGAAGCTTTCTTT
CAWSVQLEAFF
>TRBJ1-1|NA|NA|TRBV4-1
TGCGCCAGCAGCCAAAACCGTAGAGCTTTCTTT
CASSQNRRAFF
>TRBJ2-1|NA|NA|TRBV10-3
TGTGCCATCAGTGAAGACCATTCCTACAATGAGCAGTTCTTC
CAISEDHSYNEQFF
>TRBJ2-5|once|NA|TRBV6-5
TGTGCCAGCAGTATCCGGGAACAAGAGACCCAGTACTTC
CASSIREQETQYF
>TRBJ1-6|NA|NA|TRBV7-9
TGTGCCAGCAGCTTACGGGGTGGCGATTCACCCCTCCACTTT
CASSLRGGDSPLHF
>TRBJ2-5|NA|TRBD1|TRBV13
TGTGCCAGCAGCCCGCGACAGGGGGGAGAAGAGACCCAGTACTTC
CASSPRQGGEETQYF
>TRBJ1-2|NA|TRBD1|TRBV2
TGTGCCAGCAGTGTTGGGACAGTTGGCTACACCTTC
CASSVGTVGYTF
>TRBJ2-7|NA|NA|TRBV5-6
TGTGCCAGCAGCTTGGGCTTTAGCTCCTACGAGCAGTACTTC
CASSLGFSSYEQYF
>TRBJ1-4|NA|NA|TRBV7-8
TGTGCCAGCAGCCACTTACTCTTTGGAGGGGAGGGAACTAATGAAAAACTGTTTTTT
CASSHLLFGGEGTNEKLFF
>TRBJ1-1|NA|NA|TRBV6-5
TGTGCCAGCAGTACTTGGGGGGGGAGGGCTTTCTTT
CASSTWGGRAFF
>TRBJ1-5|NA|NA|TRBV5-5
TGTGCCAGCAGCTTGGTTGATGGCAATCAGCCCCAGCATTTT
CASSLVDGNQPQHF
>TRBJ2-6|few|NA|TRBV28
TGTGCCACCCACCGCCTAGGGGGGAGTTCAGGGTCTGGGGCCAACGTCCTGACTTTC
CATHRLGGSSGSGANVLTF
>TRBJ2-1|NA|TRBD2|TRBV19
TGTGCCAGTAGTTCCGGACTAGCGGGAGGCAATGAGCAGTTCTTC
CASSSGLAGGNEQFF
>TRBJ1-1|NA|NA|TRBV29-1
TGCAGCGGGTATGATATGAACACTGAAGCTTTCTTT
CSGYDMNTEAFF
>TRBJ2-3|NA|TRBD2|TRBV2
TGTGCCAGCGGACGGACTAGCGCCTCAGATACGCAGTATTTT
CASGRTSASDTQYF